This T cell receptor (beta chain) was sequenced for a study of blood T cell repertoires in COVID-19. This CDR3 spans 18 amino acids. Per germline, CDR1 LGHDT and CDR2 YNNKEL (reference sequence). Trimming took 0 bases from V and 8 from J; bases not matched to a gene: 14. Measured with immunoSEQ multiplex PCR; TCRdb has only the in-frame clones, and not every one. There are fewer than 450,000 clones in the sample; 90% occur only once, and 0.6% lies in the top ten. The rearrangement links TRBV3-1 (or the pseudogene TRBV3-2) to TRBJ2-1, with 9 bases identical to TRBD2. The sequence derives from a man aged 18 to 30 who had recovered from COVID-19. Sequences were obtained from PBMCs or T cells enriched from blood (not recorded which). The CDR3 coding sequence is TGTGCCAGCAGCCAAGAGCCCCGGGGTAGCGGGAGTATCCATGAGCAGTTCTTC. Encoded protein: CASSQEPRGSGSIHEQFF.